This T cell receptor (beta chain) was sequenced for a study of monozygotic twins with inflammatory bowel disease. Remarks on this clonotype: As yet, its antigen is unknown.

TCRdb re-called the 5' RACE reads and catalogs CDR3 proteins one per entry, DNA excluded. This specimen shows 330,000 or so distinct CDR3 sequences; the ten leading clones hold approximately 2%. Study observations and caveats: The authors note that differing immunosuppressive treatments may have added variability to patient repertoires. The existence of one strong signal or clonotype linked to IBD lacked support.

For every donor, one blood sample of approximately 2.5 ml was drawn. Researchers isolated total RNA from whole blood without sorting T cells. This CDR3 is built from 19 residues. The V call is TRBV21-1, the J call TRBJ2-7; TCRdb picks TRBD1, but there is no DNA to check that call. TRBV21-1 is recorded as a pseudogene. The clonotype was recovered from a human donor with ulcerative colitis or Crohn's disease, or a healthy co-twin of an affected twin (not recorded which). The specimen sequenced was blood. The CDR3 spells CASSNRAQAEGGKFVKQYF.